One and the same sample provided the 12 T cell receptor beta chains below, sequenced in a study of cytomegalovirus exposure and HLA in healthy donors. Sequenced by immunoSEQ multiplex PCR; TCRdb stores in-frame clones only, minus some. The sample holds some 170,000 clones, roughly 89% seen once. The sample comprised PBMCs. The receptors were gathered from a woman aged 25 to 39 in good health and CMV-seronegative.

The chain joins TRBV19 to TRBJ2-7, with a possible D match to TRBD1 (5 bases). This CDR3 spans 15 amino acids. Germline values: CDR1 LNHDA, CDR2 SQIVND (reference sequence). Trimming shortened V by 6 bases and J by 0 bases, and 15 bases separated the two germline ends. The CDR3 bases are TGTGCCAGTAGAGCCCCAGGGATATACTCCTACGAGCAGTACTTC. Translated, it gives CASRAPGIYSYEQYF.

The rearrangement links TRBV27 to TRBJ1-2; D gene unclear. The germline gives CDR1 MNHEY, CDR2 SMNVEV (reference sequence). This CDR3 is 13 amino acids long. Trimming pared 3 bases from V and 4 bases from J, leaving 9 bases between. This CDR3 is CASSFSGGYGYTF. The CDR3 nucleotides are TGTGCCAGCAGTTTCTCCGGTGGCTATGGCTACACCTTC.

The chain carries TRBV5-1 and TRBJ1-2; D unclear. Germline values: CDR1 SGHRS, CDR2 YFSETQ. The CDR3 is 16 amino acids. The V gene lost 2 bases and the J gene lost 6 bases, with 20 bases spanning the gap. The CDR3 bases are TGCGCCAGCAGCTTTTTTGTTGTAGGCAGGTTGGATGGCTACACCTTC. Translation: CASSFFVVGRLDGYTF. Full variable domain (missing parts from reference TRBV5-1 and TRBJ1-2): KAGVTQTPRYLIKTRGQQVTLSCSPISGHRSVSWYQQTPGQGLQFLFEYFSETQRNKGNFPGRFSGRQFSNSRSEMNVSTLELGDSALYLCASSFFVVGRLDGYTFGSGTRLTVV.

This chain joins TRBV6-1 and TRBJ2-7, with 10 bases that match TRBD2. The ends lost 6 bases at V and 4 bases at J; junction bases unmatched: 9. CDR3 length equals 15 residues. The germline gives CDR1 MNHNS, CDR2 SASEGT. The CDR3 loop is CASRRVSGGAYEQYF. The CDR3 DNA is TGTGCCAGCAGGAGGGTCAGCGGGGGGGCGTACGAGCAGTACTTC.

This chain links TRBV2 with TRBJ1-2; 9 bases line up with TRBD1. The CDR3 has 14 residues. Germline V gene lookup returns CDR1 SNHLY and CDR2 FYNNEI. J gave up 4 bases and V 3 bases, and 3 bases lay outside the gene matches. The CDR3 spells CASSDWDRAYGYTF. Written as DNA, the CDR3 is TGTGCCAGCAGTGACTGGGACAGGGCCTATGGCTACACCTTC. Supplemented by reference TRBV2 and TRBJ1-2, the full variable domain reads EPEVTQTPSHQVTQMGQEVILRCVPISNHLYFYWYRQILGQKVEFLVSFYNNEISEKSEIFDDQFSVERPDGSNFTLKIRSTKLEDSAMYFCASSDWDRAYGYTFGSGTRLTVV.

This chain connects TRBV27 to TRBJ1-2, with TRBD1 identical over 9 bases. J was trimmed by 1 base and V by 2 bases; bases with no gene match: 2. Per germline, CDR1 MNHEY and CDR2 SMNVEV (reference sequence). This CDR3 contains 15 residues. Written as DNA, the CDR3 is TGTGCCAGCAGTTTAACGACAGGGGGTAACTATGGCTACACCTTC. Its translation is CASSLTTGGNYGYTF.

This sequence joins TRBV6-1 and TRBJ2-7; the match to TRBD1 covers 9 bases. Germline V lookup: CDR1 MNHNS, CDR2 SASEGT. J gave up 2 bases and V 5 bases, and 7 bases lay outside the gene matches. This CDR3 is 15 amino acids long. The CDR3 DNA reads TGTGCCAGCAGTACCCAGACAGGGGGACCCTACGAGCAGTACTTC. This codes for CASSTQTGGPYEQYF.

J is TRBJ1-2 and V is TRBV7-9; D is possibly TRBD1 (6 bases). Germline CDR1 and CDR2: SEHNR and FQNEAQ (reference sequence). V shed 3 bases and J shed 8 bases, with 16 bases lying between them. CDR3 length equals 14 residues. The CDR3, as DNA: TGTGCCAGCAGCTTGGGACATGGGGGAAGCGGCTACACCTTC. Translated, it gives CASSLGHGGSGYTF.

The chain links TRBV19 to TRBJ1-1; no firm D call. The CDR3 loop spans 13 amino acids. The V gene's germline CDR1 is LNHDA and CDR2 SQIVND (reference sequence). Trimming shortened V by 5 bases and J by 6 bases, and 13 bases separated the two germline ends. CDR3 in amino acids: CASSSGVSPEAFF. CDR3 bases: TGTGCCAGTAGTTCCGGGGTAAGCCCTGAAGCTTTCTTT.

The V and J genes are TRBV27 and TRBJ1-1; tentatively, D is TRBD1 (6 bases). Germline values: CDR1 MNHEY, CDR2 SMNVEV (reference sequence). The CDR3 totals 15 residues. Trimming removed 3 bases from V and 3 bases from J, with 14 bases in between. The CDR3 DNA is TGTGCCAGCAGTTTTTTCGGCGGGGGCGACACTGAAGCTTTCTTT. Encoded protein: CASSFFGGGDTEAFF.

The CDR3 nucleotides are TGTGCCAGCGGAGACAGCTCCTACAATGAGCAGTTCTTC. Protein sequence: CASGDSSYNEQFF. The rearrangement joins TRBV6-1 to TRBJ2-1, with D possibly TRBD1 on 5 matching bases. Germline CDR1 reads MNHNS; CDR2 reads SASEGT. The CDR3 runs 13 residues. Trimming took 8 bases from V and 0 from J, leaving 8 bases between them.

The genes are TRBV10-1 and TRBJ2-7; D gene unclear. Trimming pared 0 bases from V and 6 bases from J, leaving 12 bases between. The CDR3 length is 14 residues. CDR1 is WNHNN, CDR2 SYGVQD, per germline (reference sequence). The CDR3 DNA follows: TGCGCCAGCAGTGAGTCGATGGGCCCCTCCGAGCAGTACTTC. Its translation: CASSESMGPSEQYF.